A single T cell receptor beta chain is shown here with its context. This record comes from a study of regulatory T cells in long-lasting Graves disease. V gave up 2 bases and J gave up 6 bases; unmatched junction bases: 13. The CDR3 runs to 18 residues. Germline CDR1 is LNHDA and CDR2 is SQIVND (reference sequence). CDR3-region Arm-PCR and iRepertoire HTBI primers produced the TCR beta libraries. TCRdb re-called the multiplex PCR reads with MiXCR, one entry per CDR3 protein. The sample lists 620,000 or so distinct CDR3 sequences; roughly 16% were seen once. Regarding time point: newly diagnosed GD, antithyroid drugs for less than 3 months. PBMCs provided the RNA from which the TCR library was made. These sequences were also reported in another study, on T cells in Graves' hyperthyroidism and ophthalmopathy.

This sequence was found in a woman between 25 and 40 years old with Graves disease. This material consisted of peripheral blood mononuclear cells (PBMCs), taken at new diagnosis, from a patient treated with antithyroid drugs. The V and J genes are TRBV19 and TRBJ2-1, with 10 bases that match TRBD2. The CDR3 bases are TGTGCCAGTAGTATAACCACCTGGCGGACTAGCGGAATCAATGAGCAGTTCTTC. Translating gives CASSITTWRTSGINEQFF.